The clone carrying this TCR beta chain was recorded a few times. With a much larger clone just one base away, this may be a read error. MiXCR, run by TCRdb on the PCR reads, gives a single entry per CDR3 protein. This sample has 400,000 to 600,000 distinct CDR3 sequences, with less than 30% found just once. The source of the sample is a study of molecular identifiers for immune sequencing clone quantification. Deletions cut 2 bases from V and 6 bases from J, with 14 bases between. Germline assignment: CDR1 MNHEY and CDR2 SVGAGI. The CDR3 has 14 residues. Sequenced: naive CD8+ T cells from blood, with Jurkat cell RNA spiked in. Subset given: FACS-sorted CD8+CD4-CCR7+CD45RA+ naive T cells. This receptor was taken from a human donor in good health. Some libraries in this study had Jurkat cell RNA spiked in. The chain couples TRBV6-5 to TRBJ2-7; weak D call: TRBD2 (5 bases). The CDR3: CASSYAEVDSEQYF. CDR3 bases: TGTGCCAGCAGTTACGCCGAAGTGGACTCCGAGCAGTACTTC.